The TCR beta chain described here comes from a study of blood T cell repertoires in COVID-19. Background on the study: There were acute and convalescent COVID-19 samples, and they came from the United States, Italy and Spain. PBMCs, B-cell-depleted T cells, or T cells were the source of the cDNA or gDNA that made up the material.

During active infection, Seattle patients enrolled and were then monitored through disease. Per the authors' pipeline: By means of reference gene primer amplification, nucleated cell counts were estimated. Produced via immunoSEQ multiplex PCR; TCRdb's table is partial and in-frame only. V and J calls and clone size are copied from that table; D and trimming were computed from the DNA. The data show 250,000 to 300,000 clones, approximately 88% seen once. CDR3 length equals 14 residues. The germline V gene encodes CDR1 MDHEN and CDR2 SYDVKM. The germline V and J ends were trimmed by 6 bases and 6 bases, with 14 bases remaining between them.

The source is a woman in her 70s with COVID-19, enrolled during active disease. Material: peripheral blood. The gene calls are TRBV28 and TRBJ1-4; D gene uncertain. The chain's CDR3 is CASSWRGVDEKLFF. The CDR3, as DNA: TGTGCCAGCAGCTGGCGGGGTGTAGATGAAAAACTGTTTTTT.